A selection of T cell receptor beta chains follows, all from one sample in a study of blood T cell repertoires in COVID-19. Generated by immunoSEQ multiplex PCR, the TCRdb table keeps only in-frame clones and is missing some. Of around 210,000 clones in the sample, approximately 86% were seen once. The specimen sequenced was peripheral blood. Every receptor here comes from a man younger than 35 with active or convalescent COVID-19. The CDR3 runs from the conserved cysteine through the conserved F or W. D genes are given only for firm matches. Where a row states a size, it is once, few, many or the class of an expanded clone; other rows omit it.

J gene: TRBJ2-2
D gene: TRBD1
V gene: TRBV15
clone size: -
CDR3 DNA: TGTGCCACCAGCAGGCGGGGCCTACAGGGGGGCAACACCGGGGAGCTGTTTTTT
CDR3 protein: CATSRRGLQGGNTGELFF

J gene: TRBJ1-1
D gene: -
V gene: TRBV29-1
clone size: -
CDR3 DNA: TGCAGCGTTGATTACTCTGGAGTACCTGAAGCTTTCTTT
CDR3 protein: CSVDYSGVPEAFF

J gene: TRBJ2-1
D gene: TRBD1
V gene: TRBV5-5
clone size: -
CDR3 DNA: TGTGCCAGCAGCTTGGGACAGGGTGCCTACAATGAGCAGTTCTTC
CDR3 protein: CASSLGQGAYNEQFF

J gene: TRBJ2-1
D gene: TRBD2
V gene: TRBV10-2
clone size: once
CDR3 DNA: TGCGCCAGCAGTGGTCCGACTAGCTACCCTTTTAGTAGCTCCTACAATGAGCAGTTCTTC
CDR3 protein: CASSGPTSYPFSSSYNEQFF

J gene: TRBJ2-3
D gene: TRBD2
V gene: TRBV5-1
clone size: -
CDR3 DNA: TGCGCCAGCAGCTCGGGGACTAGCGGCTCCACAGATACGCAGTATTTT
CDR3 protein: CASSSGTSGSTDTQYF

J gene: TRBJ2-7
D gene: TRBD2
V gene: TRBV19
clone size: -
CDR3 DNA: TGTGCCAGTAGTATAGTCCTAGCGGGAGAAAGCGAGCAGTACTTC
CDR3 protein: CASSIVLAGESEQYF

J gene: TRBJ2-5
D gene: TRBD1
V gene: TRBV4-2
clone size: -
CDR3 DNA: TGTGCCAGCAGCCAGAACCGGGACAGGGGACCGGGGGAGACCCAGTACTTC
CDR3 protein: CASSQNRDRGPGETQYF

J gene: TRBJ1-1
D gene: TRBD1
V gene: TRBV7-2
clone size: -
CDR3 DNA: TGTGCCAGCAGCTTAGGAGAGACAGGGGCCTTGAACACTGAAGCTTTCTTT
CDR3 protein: CASSLGETGALNTEAFF

J gene: TRBJ1-4
D gene: -
V gene: TRBV30
clone size: once
CDR3 DNA: TGTGCCTGCAACTCAGGGGCGCCGGATGAAAAACTGTTTTTT
CDR3 protein: CACNSGAPDEKLFF

J gene: TRBJ2-7
D gene: TRBD1
V gene: TRBV9
clone size: once
CDR3 DNA: TGTGCCAGCAGCGTAGAGGGACAGGGAATCTACGAGCAGTACTTC
CDR3 protein: CASSVEGQGIYEQYF

J gene: TRBJ2-3
D gene: -
V gene: TRBV5-1
clone size: -
CDR3 DNA: TGCGCCAGCAGCTTGGGCGCGGGAAGCACAGATACGCAGTATTTT
CDR3 protein: CASSLGAGSTDTQYF

J gene: TRBJ2-3
D gene: -
V gene: TRBV30
clone size: -
CDR3 DNA: TGTGCCTGGAGTGCGGGGATCGCCGATACGCAGTATTTT
CDR3 protein: CAWSAGIADTQYF

J gene: TRBJ1-5
D gene: -
V gene: TRBV28
clone size: -
CDR3 DNA: TGTGCCAGCAGTTTATCCCGACAGGCCAGGGGCAATCAGCCCCAGCATTTT
CDR3 protein: CASSLSRQARGNQPQHF

J gene: TRBJ1-1
D gene: TRBD1
V gene: TRBV7-2
clone size: -
CDR3 DNA: TGTGCCAGCAGCTTAGCGGGGACAGGGGGCCAGTTGCTAGCTTTCTTT
CDR3 protein: CASSLAGTGGQLLAFF

J gene: TRBJ1-6
D gene: TRBD1
V gene: TRBV9
clone size: -
CDR3 DNA: TGTGCCAGCAGCGTTGAAGGACAGGGGCGTAATTCACCCCTCCACTTT
CDR3 protein: CASSVEGQGRNSPLHF

J gene: TRBJ2-2
D gene: -
V gene: TRBV6-2/TRBV6-3
clone size: -
CDR3 DNA: TGTGCCAGCAGCTGGAGGGGTACCGGGGAGCTGTTTTTT
CDR3 protein: CASSWRGTGELFF

J gene: TRBJ1-5
D gene: -
V gene: TRBV12-3/TRBV12-4
clone size: -
CDR3 DNA: TGTGCCAGCGCCAGGGACTACAATCAGCCCCAGCATTTT
CDR3 protein: CASARDYNQPQHF